This T cell receptor (beta chain) is drawn from a study of early T cells in non-severe SARS-CoV-2 infection. As for the study in general: Unsorted whole-blood RNA was sequenced in bulk, leaving chains unpaired. Study-level results: A preference for anti-spike CD8 responses marked VDJdb matching, which missed private and CD4 specificities.

Germline CDR1 and CDR2: MNHEY and SVGAGI. Trimming removed 2 bases from V and 2 bases from J; junction bases left unmatched: 15. The CDR3 runs 18 residues. Each single cDNA molecule received a unique molecular identifier. TCRdb re-analysed the 5' RACE reads in MiXCR, keeping a single row per CDR3 protein. This sample carries some 45,000 distinct CDR3 sequences, about a tenth of them seen once, and the ten largest clones take 4% to 5.5%. This clonotype has a handful of counts. Its specificity is not known. This chain connects TRBV6-5 to TRBJ2-7; the match to TRBD2 covers 7 bases. The sequence was collected from an adult who was a healthcare worker with PCR-confirmed SARS-CoV-2 infection or an uninfected control (not recorded which). Sequences were derived from whole blood, sampled at baseline. The DNA of the CDR3 is TGTGCCAGCAGTTACACCCGTTCCCTGGCGGGAGCGACCTACGAGCAGTACTTC. This sequence encodes CASSYTRSLAGATYEQYF.